The 10 T cell receptor beta chains below were found in one sample sequenced in a study of T cells expressing NK-cell markers (dated by TCRdb to 2018 to 2021). Library construction relied on 5' RACE. TCRdb shows the sequencer as Illumina HiSeq 2000. TCRdb reprocessed the sequencing reads and holds a single record per CDR3 protein sequence, with no DNA. This specimen's table enumerates some 300,000 distinct CDR3 sequences. Of the sample, roughly 0.4% is held by the ten largest clones. Sequencing input: blood T cells: a sorted CD56 or NKG2C T cell subset, CD4+ or CD8+ T cells, or bulk PBMC T cells (not recorded which). Receptor source: a man younger than 35 in good health. Donor details come from another sample of the same person, matched by shared clones.

The rearrangement links TRBV12-3 or TRBV12-4 to TRBJ1-4. CDR3 length: 11 amino acids. The CDR3 region is CASTHDEKLFF.

This sequence joins TRBV28 and TRBJ1-1; TCRdb calls TRBD1, which cannot be checked without DNA. CDR1 and CDR2 (germline): MDHEN, SYDVKM. The CDR3 is 14 residues long. The CDR3 spells CASSLRQTGAEAFF.

The chain uses TRBV20-1 and TRBJ2-5. The CDR3 sequence is 14 residues long. Per germline, CDR1 DFQATT and CDR2 SNEGSKA (reference sequence). The CDR3 protein is CSAKVTENKETQYF.

V and J are TRBV12-3 or TRBV12-4 and TRBJ1-4; the D call of TRBD1 rests on TCRdb alone, since no DNA is present to check it. This CDR3 region has 15 residues. The CDR3 here is CASSFERGSPEKLFF.

The V and J genes are TRBV11-2 and TRBJ2-1; no DNA is available, so the TRBD2 call from TCRdb remains unchecked. The CDR3 is 15 residues long. Per germline, CDR1 SGHAT and CDR2 FQNNGV. CDR3 residues: CASSGVRGAYNEQFF.

V gene TRBV5-1 combines with J gene TRBJ2-2. The CDR3 runs to 16 residues. Looked up from germline, CDR1 is SGHRS and CDR2 is YFSETQ. This chain's CDR3 is CASSLGQQVVTGELFF.

The chain joins TRBV20-1 to TRBJ2-1; TCRdb names TRBD2, which stays unverified in the absence of DNA. Per the germline V gene, CDR1 is DFQATT and CDR2 is SNEGSKA (reference sequence). The CDR3 is 15 residues long. The CDR3 sequence: CSAREALAGVYEQFF.

CDR3 sequence reads: CSVEVNRSGNTIYF. This chain uses TRBV29-1 with TRBJ1-3. The germline gives CDR1 SQVTM, CDR2 ANQGSEA. The CDR3 covers 14 residues.

The chain links TRBV4-2 to TRBJ2-7; TCRdb calls TRBD2, which cannot be checked without DNA. Germline CDR1 LGHNA, CDR2 YNFKEQ. This CDR3 is built from 16 residues. CDR3 sequence: CASSQEPAGVLYEQYF.

The chain uses TRBV28 and TRBJ2-7; TCRdb outputs TRBD1, but without DNA this stays unchecked. Germline lookup yields CDR1 MDHEN and CDR2 SYDVKM. The CDR3 is 13 amino acids. CDR3 sequence: CASTQGASYEQYF.